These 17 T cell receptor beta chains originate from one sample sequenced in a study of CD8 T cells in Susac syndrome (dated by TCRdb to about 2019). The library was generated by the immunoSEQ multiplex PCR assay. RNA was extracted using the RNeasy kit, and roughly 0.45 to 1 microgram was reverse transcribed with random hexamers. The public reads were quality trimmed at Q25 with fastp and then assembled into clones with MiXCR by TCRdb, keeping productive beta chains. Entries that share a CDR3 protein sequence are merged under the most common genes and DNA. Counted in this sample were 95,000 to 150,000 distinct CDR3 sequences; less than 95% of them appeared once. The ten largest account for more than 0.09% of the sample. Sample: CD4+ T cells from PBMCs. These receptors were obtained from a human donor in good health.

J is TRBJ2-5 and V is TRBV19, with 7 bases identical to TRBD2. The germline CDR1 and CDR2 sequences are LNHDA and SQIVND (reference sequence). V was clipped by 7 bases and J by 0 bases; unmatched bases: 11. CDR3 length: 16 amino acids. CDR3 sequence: CASTTQAGGNQETQYF. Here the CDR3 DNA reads TGTGCCAGTACGACTCAAGCCGGGGGGAACCAAGAGACCCAGTACTTC.

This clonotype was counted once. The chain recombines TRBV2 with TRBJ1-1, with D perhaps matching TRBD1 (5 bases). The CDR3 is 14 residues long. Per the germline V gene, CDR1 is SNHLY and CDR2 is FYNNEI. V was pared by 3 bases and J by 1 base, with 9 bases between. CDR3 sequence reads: CASSDQGWNTEAFF. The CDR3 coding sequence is TGTGCCAGCAGTGATCAGGGCTGGAACACTGAAGCTTTCTTT.

The CDR3 spells CSVAGKNTEAFF. The DNA of the CDR3 is TGCAGCGTTGCGGGGAAGAACACTGAAGCTTTCTTT. The J gene is TRBJ1-1, the V gene TRBV29-1; no definite D call. The CDR3 has 12 amino acids. Germline CDR1 reads SQVTM; CDR2 reads ANQGSEA. V shed 4 bases and J shed 1 base, with 7 bases lying between them.

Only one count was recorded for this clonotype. DNA for the CDR3: TGTGCCAGCAGTTCCCACGAAGGCTACACCTTC. This encodes CASSSHEGYTF. The rearrangement links TRBV28 to TRBJ1-2; D unresolved. The germline V and J ends were trimmed by 4 bases and 8 bases, with 8 bases remaining between them. Germline V gives CDR1 MDHEN, CDR2 SYDVKM. This CDR3 has 11 amino acids.

CDR3 sequence reads: CASSLTSQGAYF. CDR3 DNA sequence: TGTGCCAGCAGTTTAACTTCGCAGGGGGCCTACTTC. The V and J genes are TRBV28 and TRBJ2-7; 8 nucleotides match TRBD1. Trimming removed 2 bases from V and 13 bases from J; junction bases left unmatched: 7. The CDR3 sequence is 12 residues long. The germline CDR1 and CDR2 sequences are MDHEN and SYDVKM.

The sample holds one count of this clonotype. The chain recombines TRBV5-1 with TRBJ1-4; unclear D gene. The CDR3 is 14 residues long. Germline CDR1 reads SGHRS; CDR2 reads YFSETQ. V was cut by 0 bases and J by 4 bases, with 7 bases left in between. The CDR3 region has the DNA TGCGCCAGCAGCTTGGATAGCAATAATGAAAAACTGTTTTTT. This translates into CASSLDSNNEKLFF.

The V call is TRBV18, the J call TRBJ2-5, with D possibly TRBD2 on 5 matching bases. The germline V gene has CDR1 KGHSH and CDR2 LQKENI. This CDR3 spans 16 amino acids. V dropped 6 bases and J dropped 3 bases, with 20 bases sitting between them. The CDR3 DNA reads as TGTGCCAGCTCGGACCGGGGAAGCTTCCCAGAAGAGACCCAGTACTTC. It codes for CASSDRGSFPEETQYF.

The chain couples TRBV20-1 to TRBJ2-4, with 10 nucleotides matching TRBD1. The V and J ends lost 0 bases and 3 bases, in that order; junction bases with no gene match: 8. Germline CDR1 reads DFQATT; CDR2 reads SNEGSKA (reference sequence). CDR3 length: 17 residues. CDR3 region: CSARDQETGGRKNIQYF. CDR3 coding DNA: TGCAGTGCTAGAGATCAGGAGACAGGGGGCCGCAAAAACATTCAGTACTTC.

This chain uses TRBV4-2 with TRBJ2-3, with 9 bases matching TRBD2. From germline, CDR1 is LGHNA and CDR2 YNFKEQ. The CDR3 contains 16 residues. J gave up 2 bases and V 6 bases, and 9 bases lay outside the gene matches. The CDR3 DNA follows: TGTGCCAGCAGGCGACGGGCGGGAGGGTCCACAGATACGCAGTATTTT. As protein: CASRRRAGGSTDTQYF.

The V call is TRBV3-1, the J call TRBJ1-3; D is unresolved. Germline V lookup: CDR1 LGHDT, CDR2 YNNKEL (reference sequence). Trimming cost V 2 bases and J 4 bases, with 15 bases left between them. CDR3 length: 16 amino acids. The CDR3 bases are TGTGCCAGCAGCCAACGGGTCCTCCAGGTCGGAAACACCATATATTTT. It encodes CASSQRVLQVGNTIYF.

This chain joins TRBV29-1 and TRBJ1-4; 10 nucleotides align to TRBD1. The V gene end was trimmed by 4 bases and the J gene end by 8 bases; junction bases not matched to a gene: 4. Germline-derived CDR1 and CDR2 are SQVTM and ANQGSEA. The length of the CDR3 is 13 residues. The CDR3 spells CSVGQGAGEKLFF. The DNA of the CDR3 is TGCAGCGTTGGACAGGGGGCGGGAGAAAAACTGTTTTTT.

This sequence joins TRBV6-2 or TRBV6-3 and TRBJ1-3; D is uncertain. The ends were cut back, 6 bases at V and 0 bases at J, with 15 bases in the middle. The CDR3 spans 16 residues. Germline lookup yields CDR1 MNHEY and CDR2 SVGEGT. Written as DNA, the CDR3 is TGTGCCAGCAGCCCGGCGGGATGGGACTCTGGAAACACCATATATTTT. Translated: CASSPAGWDSGNTIYF.

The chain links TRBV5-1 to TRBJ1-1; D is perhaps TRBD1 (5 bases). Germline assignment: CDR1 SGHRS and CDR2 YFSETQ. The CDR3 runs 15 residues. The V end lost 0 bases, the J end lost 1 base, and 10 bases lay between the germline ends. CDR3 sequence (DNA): TGCGCCAGCAGCTTGGTCGGGGCAGGGAACACTGAAGCTTTCTTT. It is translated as CASSLVGAGNTEAFF.

The CDR3 loop is CATSRAGLGYQPQHF. The DNA of the CDR3 is TGTGCCACCAGCAGAGCGGGGTTGGGATATCAGCCCCAGCATTTT. This chain links TRBV15 with TRBJ1-5; D is uncertain. The CDR3 is 15 residues long. The V gene's germline CDR1 is LNHNV and CDR2 YYDKDF (reference sequence). The V gene lost 1 base and the J gene lost 5 bases, with 12 bases spanning the gap. The variable domain in full, completed from reference TRBV15 and TRBJ1-5, reads DAMVIQNPRYQVTQFGKPVTLSCSQTLNHNVMYWYQQKSSQAPKLLFHYYDKDFNNEADTPDNFQSRRPNTSFCFLDIRSPGLGDTAMYLCATSRAGLGYQPQHFGDGTRLSIL.

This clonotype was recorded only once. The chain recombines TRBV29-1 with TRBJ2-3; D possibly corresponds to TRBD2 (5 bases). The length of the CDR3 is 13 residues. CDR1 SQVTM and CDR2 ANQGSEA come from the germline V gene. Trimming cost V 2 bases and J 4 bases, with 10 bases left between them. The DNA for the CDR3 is TGCAGCGTTGAACAGGACTCGGCAGATACGCAGTATTTT. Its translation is CSVEQDSADTQYF.

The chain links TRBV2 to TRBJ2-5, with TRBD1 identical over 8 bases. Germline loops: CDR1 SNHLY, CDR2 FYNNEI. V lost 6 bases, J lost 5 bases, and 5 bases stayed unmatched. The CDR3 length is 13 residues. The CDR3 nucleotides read TGTGCCAGCAGACAGGGGGTAGGGGAGACCCAGTACTTC. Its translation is CASRQGVGETQYF.

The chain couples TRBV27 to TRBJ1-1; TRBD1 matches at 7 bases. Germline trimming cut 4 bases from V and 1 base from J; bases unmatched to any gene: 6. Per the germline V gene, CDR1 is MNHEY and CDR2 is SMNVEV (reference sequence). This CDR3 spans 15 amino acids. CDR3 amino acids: CASSSGWDRNTEAFF. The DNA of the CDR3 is TGTGCCAGCAGTTCGGGCTGGGACAGGAACACTGAAGCTTTCTTT.